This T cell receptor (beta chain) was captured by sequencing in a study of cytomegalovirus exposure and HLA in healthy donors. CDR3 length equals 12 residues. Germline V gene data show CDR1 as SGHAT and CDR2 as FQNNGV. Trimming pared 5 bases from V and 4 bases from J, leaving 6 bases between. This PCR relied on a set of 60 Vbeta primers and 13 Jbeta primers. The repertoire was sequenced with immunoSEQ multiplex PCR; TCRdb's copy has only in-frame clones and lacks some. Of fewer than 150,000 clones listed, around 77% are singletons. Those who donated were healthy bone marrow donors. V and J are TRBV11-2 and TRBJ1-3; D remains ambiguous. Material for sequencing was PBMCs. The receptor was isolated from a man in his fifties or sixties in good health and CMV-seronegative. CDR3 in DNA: TGTGCCAGCAGCAGTCAGGGAAACACCATATATTTT. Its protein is CASSSQGNTIYF.